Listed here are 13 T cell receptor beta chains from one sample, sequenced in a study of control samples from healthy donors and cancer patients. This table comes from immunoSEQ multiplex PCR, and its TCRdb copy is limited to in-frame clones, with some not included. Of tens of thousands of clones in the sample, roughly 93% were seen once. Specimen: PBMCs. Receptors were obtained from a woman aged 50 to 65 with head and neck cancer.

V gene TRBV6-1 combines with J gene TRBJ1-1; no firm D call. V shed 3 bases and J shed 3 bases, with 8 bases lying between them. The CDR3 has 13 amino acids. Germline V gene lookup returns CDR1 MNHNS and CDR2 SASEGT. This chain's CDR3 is CASSDLGYTEAFF. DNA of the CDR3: TGTGCCAGCAGTGATTTGGGGTACACTGAAGCTTTCTTT.

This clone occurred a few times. CDR3 residues: CASSSQAAGGDSYEQYF. Written as DNA, the CDR3 is TGTGCCAGCAGTTCCCAGGCAGCGGGGGGGGACTCCTACGAGCAGTACTTC. The V and J genes are TRBV7-2 and TRBJ2-7; 10 bases are a match to TRBD2. Germline V gives CDR1 SGHTA, CDR2 FQGNSA. Trimming took 6 bases from V and 0 from J; bases not matched to a gene: 11. CDR3 length equals 17 residues.

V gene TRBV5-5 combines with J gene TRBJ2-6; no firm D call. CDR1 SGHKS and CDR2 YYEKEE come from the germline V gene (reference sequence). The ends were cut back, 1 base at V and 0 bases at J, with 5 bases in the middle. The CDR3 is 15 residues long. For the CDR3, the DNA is TGTGCCAGCAGCTTGACGAACTCTGGGGCCAACGTCCTGACTTTC. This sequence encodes CASSLTNSGANVLTF.

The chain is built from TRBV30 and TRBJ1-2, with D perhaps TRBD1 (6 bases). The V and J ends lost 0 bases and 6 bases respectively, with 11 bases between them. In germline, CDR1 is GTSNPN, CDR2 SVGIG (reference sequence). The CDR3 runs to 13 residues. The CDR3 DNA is TGTGCCTGGAGTGTGTACAGGGATGATGGCTACACCTTC. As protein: CAWSVYRDDGYTF. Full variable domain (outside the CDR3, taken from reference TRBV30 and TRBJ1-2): SQTIHQWPATLVQPVGSPLSLECTVEGTSNPNLYWYRQAAGRGLQLLFYSVGIGQISSEVPQNLSASRPQDRQFILSSKKLLLSDSGFYLCAWSVYRDDGYTFGSGTRLTVV.

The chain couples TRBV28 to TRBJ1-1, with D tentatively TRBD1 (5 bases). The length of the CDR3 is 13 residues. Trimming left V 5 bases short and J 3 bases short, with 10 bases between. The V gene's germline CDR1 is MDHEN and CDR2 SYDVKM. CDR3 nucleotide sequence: TGTGCCAGCAGTCTGATACAGGACACTGAAGCTTTCTTT. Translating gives CASSLIQDTEAFF.

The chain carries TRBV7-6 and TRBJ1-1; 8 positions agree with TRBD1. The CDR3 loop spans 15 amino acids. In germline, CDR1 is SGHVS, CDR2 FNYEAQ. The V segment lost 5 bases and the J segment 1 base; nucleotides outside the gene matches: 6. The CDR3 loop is CASSPRTGWNTEAFF. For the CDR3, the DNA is TGTGCCAGCAGCCCACGGACAGGGTGGAACACTGAAGCTTTCTTT.

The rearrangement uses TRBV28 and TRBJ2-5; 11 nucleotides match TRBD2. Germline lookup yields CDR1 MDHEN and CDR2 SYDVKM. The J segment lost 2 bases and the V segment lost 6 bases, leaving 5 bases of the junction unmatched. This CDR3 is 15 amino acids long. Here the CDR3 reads CASRLTSGRQETQYF. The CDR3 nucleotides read TGTGCCAGCAGACTTACTAGCGGGAGACAAGAGACCCAGTACTTC.

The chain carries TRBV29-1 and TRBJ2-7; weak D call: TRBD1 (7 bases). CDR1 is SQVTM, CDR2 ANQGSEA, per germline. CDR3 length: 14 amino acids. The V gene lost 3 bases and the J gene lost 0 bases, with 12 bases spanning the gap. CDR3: CSVERRGASYEQYF. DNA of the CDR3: TGCAGCGTTGAGCGCAGGGGGGCCTCCTACGAGCAGTACTTC.

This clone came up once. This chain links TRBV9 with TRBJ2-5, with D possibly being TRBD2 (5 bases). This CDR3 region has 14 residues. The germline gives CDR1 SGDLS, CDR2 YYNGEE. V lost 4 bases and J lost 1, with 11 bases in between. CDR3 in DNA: TGTGCCAGCAGCCCCCTAACTAGCCAAGAGACCCAGTACTTC. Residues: CASSPLTSQETQYF.

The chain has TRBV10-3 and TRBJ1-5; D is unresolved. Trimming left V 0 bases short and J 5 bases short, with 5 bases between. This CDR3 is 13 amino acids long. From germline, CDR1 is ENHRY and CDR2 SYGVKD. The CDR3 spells CAISESSYQPQHF. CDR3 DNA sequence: TGTGCCATCAGTGAGTCGAGTTATCAGCCCCAGCATTTT.

The CDR3 region has the DNA TGTGCCAGCGAGACCGAGAAAAGAATAGAGGGCTACACCTTC. It codes for CASETEKRIEGYTF. The J gene is TRBJ1-2, the V gene TRBV2; no definite D call. V was clipped by 8 bases and J by 8 bases, with 21 bases between them. The germline gives CDR1 SNHLY, CDR2 FYNNEI. The CDR3 spans 14 residues.

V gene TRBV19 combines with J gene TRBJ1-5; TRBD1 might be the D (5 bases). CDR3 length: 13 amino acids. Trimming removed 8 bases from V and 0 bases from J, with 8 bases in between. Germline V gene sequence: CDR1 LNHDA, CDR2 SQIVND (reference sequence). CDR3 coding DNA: TGTGCCAGTGGGGGGTATAGCAATCAGCCCCAGCATTTT. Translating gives CASGGYSNQPQHF.

The CDR3 loop is CASSLQGTVEAFF. CDR3 in DNA: TGTGCCAGCAGCCTCCAGGGGACAGTGGAAGCTTTCTTT. This chain links TRBV3-1 (or the pseudogene TRBV3-2) with TRBJ1-1, with 7 bases identical to TRBD1. V dropped 4 bases and J dropped 8; count of bases not matched to a gene: 7. CDR1 and CDR2 from the germline V gene are LGHDT and YNNKEL (reference sequence). The CDR3 extends over 13 amino acids.